What follows are 16 T cell receptor beta chains derived from one specimen sequenced in a study of Ad26.COV2.S vaccination and SARS-CoV-2 variants. Treatment of the sample: roughly 19 received Ad26.COV2.S at low or high dose, single or two shots; 5 received placebo; per-sample allocation not given. Sample collection was performed on day 63 after the first vaccine or placebo injection. Clones were read by immunoSEQ multiplex PCR, and TCRdb kept only the in-frame ones, dropping some. The sample lists roughly 300,000 clones, approximately 90% occurring once. The sequencing used peripheral blood, collected in a trial of Ad26.COV2.S vaccine versus placebo. The receptors shown here come from a person aged 18 to 59 who received the Ad26.COV2.S COVID-19 vaccine or a placebo.

This clone came up a few times. This sequence joins TRBV27 and TRBJ1-4; 9 bases line up with TRBD1. This CDR3 region has 14 residues. The J segment lost 5 bases and the V segment lost 8 bases, leaving 6 bases of the junction unmatched. Germline assignment: CDR1 MNHEY and CDR2 SMNVEV (reference sequence). CDR3 in amino acids: CASRFGTGNEKLFF. CDR3 nucleotide sequence: TGTGCCAGCCGCTTCGGGACAGGGAATGAAAAACTGTTTTTT.

This chain connects TRBV2 to TRBJ1-5; 8 nucleotides agree with TRBD1. Germline values: CDR1 SNHLY, CDR2 FYNNEI. This CDR3 comprises 14 residues. J lost 3 bases, V lost 8 bases, and 6 bases had no gene match. The CDR3, as DNA: TGTGCCAGCGCGGACAGGGAAGACAATCAGCCCCAGCATTTT. Translation: CASADREDNQPQHF.

The gene calls are TRBV4-2 and TRBJ2-7, with 7 bases matching TRBD1. V shed 2 bases, J shed 7 bases, and the junction held 5 bases outside the gene matches. Germline V gives CDR1 LGHNA, CDR2 YNFKEQ. The CDR3 has 13 residues. The CDR3 DNA sequence: TGTGCCAGCAGCCAACGGACAGGTTATGAGCAGTACTTC. This sequence encodes CASSQRTGYEQYF.

This CDR3 is CASSLTGGNEKLFF. CDR3 in DNA: TGTGCCAGCAGTTTAACAGGGGGTAATGAAAAACTGTTTTTT. The chain uses TRBV28 and TRBJ1-4; 8 bases are shared with TRBD1. This CDR3 region has 14 residues. The ends lost 2 bases at V and 4 bases at J; junction bases unmatched: 0. Looked up from germline, CDR1 is MDHEN and CDR2 is SYDVKM.

This clone appeared a single time. V and J are TRBV6-5 and TRBJ1-2; D gene unclear. There are 13 residues in the CDR3. V was cut by 7 bases and J by 2 bases, with 11 bases left in between. Per germline, CDR1 MNHEY and CDR2 SVGAGI. The chain's CDR3 is CASTRHPNYGYTF. Written as DNA, the CDR3 is TGTGCCAGCACCAGACATCCGAACTATGGCTACACCTTC.

The V gene is TRBV7-2, the J gene TRBJ1-2, with D maybe TRBD1 (5 bases). Germline loops: CDR1 SGHTA, CDR2 FQGNSA. V was cut by 1 base and J by 6 bases, with 9 bases left in between. The CDR3 length is 13 residues. Here the CDR3 reads CASSLVGEDGYTF. CDR3 nucleotides: TGTGCCAGCAGCTTAGTGGGGGAAGATGGCTACACCTTC.

The chain employs TRBV27 and TRBJ2-7; D remains unclear. This CDR3 region has 11 residues. The germline V gene encodes CDR1 MNHEY and CDR2 SMNVEV (reference sequence). V lost 5 bases and J 4 bases, leaving 6 bases between the germline ends. Here the CDR3 DNA reads TGTGCCAGCAGTAAGGGATACGAGCAGTACTTC. The encoded protein is CASSKGYEQYF.

The chain couples TRBV4-2 to TRBJ2-3; 9 positions agree with TRBD1. V was clipped by 5 bases and J by 2 bases; unmatched bases: 11. The CDR3 length is 17 residues. Germline V CDR1 and CDR2: LGHNA, YNFKEQ. The CDR3 is CASSSPLTGGHTDTQYF. DNA for the CDR3: TGTGCCAGCAGCTCACCTTTAACAGGGGGCCACACAGATACGCAGTATTTT.

The chain combines TRBV21-1 with TRBJ1-4. TRBV21-1 is assigned pseudogene status. This CDR3 is 14 amino acids long. The CDR3 spells CASRTGLGDEKLFF. Here the CDR3 DNA reads TGTGCCAGCAGAACCGGACTTGGGGATGAAAAACTGTTTTTT.

The rearrangement uses TRBV15 and TRBJ2-7, with D possibly matching TRBD1 (7 bases). From germline, CDR1 is LNHNV and CDR2 YYDKDF (reference sequence). V lost 8 bases and J 1 base, leaving 12 bases between the germline ends. The CDR3 runs to 13 residues. CDR3 DNA sequence: TGTGCCACCTCAGGGGGACTTTCCTACGAGCAGTACTTC. Its protein is CATSGGLSYEQYF.

The rearrangement links TRBV4-1 to TRBJ2-1; 10 bases map to TRBD2. V was clipped by 4 bases and J by 6 bases; unmatched bases: 9. CDR1 and CDR2 from the germline V gene are MGHRA and YSYEKL. The CDR3 length is 16 residues. The CDR3 coding sequence is TGCGCCAGCAGCCCTGAGCGGGAGGGTCCTCCCAATGAGCAGTTCTTC. Amino acid sequence: CASSPEREGPPNEQFF.

The V and J genes are TRBV4-3 and TRBJ2-2; 9 bases fit TRBD1. The ends lost 0 bases at V and 1 base at J; junction bases unmatched: 6. Germline CDR1 and CDR2: LGHNA and YSLEER. The CDR3 loop spans 18 amino acids. The chain's CDR3 is CASSQEVWGQGNTGELFF. The CDR3 nucleotides read TGCGCCAGCAGCCAAGAAGTCTGGGGACAGGGGAACACCGGGGAGCTGTTTTTT.

This clone has a single count. The chain joins TRBV30 to TRBJ2-7; D is perhaps TRBD1 (6 bases). The CDR3 runs 12 residues. Trimming left V 8 bases short and J 0 bases short, with 11 bases between. The germline V gene has CDR1 GTSNPN and CDR2 SVGIG (reference sequence). CDR3 amino acids: CAGDNGSYEQYF. Here the CDR3 DNA reads TGTGCCGGGGACAACGGCTCCTACGAGCAGTACTTC.

This clone has a single count. This chain joins TRBV9 and TRBJ1-1; 9 bases are a match to TRBD1. Per germline, CDR1 SGDLS and CDR2 YYNGEE. V lost 0 bases, J lost 8 bases, and 11 bases stayed unmatched. The CDR3 spans 16 residues. DNA for the CDR3: TGTGCCAGCAGCGTAGCAACGGCGGGACAGGGTTACGAAGCTTTCTTT. As protein: CASSVATAGQGYEAFF.

The V and J genes are TRBV5-1 and TRBJ2-7; 7 bases are shared with TRBD1. The CDR3 has 16 amino acids. CDR1 is SGHRS, CDR2 YFSETQ, per germline. With V trimmed by 4 bases and J by 1 base, 11 bases remained unmatched. In DNA, the CDR3 is TGCGCCAGCAGCGTGTTAGAGGGGGCCCTGTCCTACGAGCAGTACTTC. As protein: CASSVLEGALSYEQYF.

As for this clone: The same CDR3 is also encoded by other DNA sequences in this sample. The CDR3: CASSVGSGGGTDTQYF. Written as DNA, the CDR3 is TGTGCCAGCAGCGTAGGGAGCGGGGGGGGCACAGATACGCAGTATTTT. The genes are TRBV9 and TRBJ2-3; 10 bases fit TRBD2. Germline CDR1 SGDLS, CDR2 YYNGEE. V lost 0 bases, J lost 1 base, and 2 bases stayed unmatched. CDR3 size: 16 residues. The full variable domain, completed using reference TRBV9 and TRBJ2-3, is DSGVTQTPKHLITATGQRVTLRCSPRSGDLSVYWYQQSLDQGLQFLIQYYNGEERAKGNILERFSAQQFPDLHSELNLSSLELGDSALYFCASSVGSGGGTDTQYFGPGTRLTVL.